This TCR beta chain is drawn from a study of blood T cell repertoires in COVID-19. Study details: Researchers got acute and convalescent COVID-19 samples from the United States, Italy and Spain. Sample material is recorded as cDNA or gDNA derived from T cells, B-cell-depleted T cells, or PBMCs.

Germline trimming cut 5 bases from V and 1 base from J; bases unmatched to any gene: 9. This CDR3 region has 16 residues. Germline values: CDR1 MNHEY, CDR2 SMNVEV (reference sequence). The assay was immunoSEQ multiplex PCR, and TCRdb's table has in-frame clones only and misses some. The repertoire holds 20,000 to 25,000 clones, with 75% to 95% as singletons. The material sequenced was peripheral blood. This sequence originates from a human donor in a cohort sampled during active COVID-19. The chain uses TRBV27 and TRBJ2-3, with 7 nucleotides matching TRBD1. CDR3 nucleotides: TGTGCCAGCAGTATCGACAGGGCTAAGGGCACAGATACGCAGTATTTT. The encoded protein is CASSIDRAKGTDTQYF.